This entry lists 5 T cell receptor beta chains sequenced from one sample in a study of cytomegalovirus exposure and HLA in healthy donors. TCRdb keeps only in-frame clones here, not all; method: immunoSEQ multiplex PCR. The repertoire consists of around 70,000 clones, with about 93% occurring once and the leading ten covering roughly 2%. Sequencing used PBMCs. These receptors all stem from a woman between 18 and 30 years old in good health and CMV-seropositive.

J is TRBJ2-1 and V is TRBV18; 8 bases are shared with TRBD2. V dropped 0 bases and J dropped 8; count of bases not matched to a gene: 6. The CDR3 totals 15 residues. Germline CDR1 and CDR2: KGHSH and LQKENI. The DNA of the CDR3 is TGTGCCAGCTCACCACCTAGCGGGACCAGGGATGAGCAGTTCTTC. This codes for CASSPPSGTRDEQFF. The whole variable domain, filled in from reference TRBV18 and TRBJ2-1, reads NAGVMQNPRHLVRRRGQEARLRCSPMKGHSHVYWYRQLPEEGLKFMVYLQKENIIDESGMPKERFSAEFPKEGPSILRIQQVVRGDSAAYFCASSPPSGTRDEQFFGPGTRLTVL.

The V call is TRBV5-1, the J call TRBJ2-1; 8 nucleotides match TRBD2. The length of the CDR3 is 15 residues. The germline gives CDR1 SGHRS, CDR2 YFSETQ. Trimming removed 1 base from V and 7 bases from J; junction bases left unmatched: 7. CDR3 sequence: CASSLTSGVKNEQFF. The CDR3 DNA follows: TGCGCCAGCAGCTTGACTAGCGGAGTCAAGAATGAGCAGTTCTTC.

The CDR3 DNA sequence: TGTGCCAGCAGCTTAGCGCCGGGGGGTTCTGGGGCCAACGTCCTGACTTTC. Amino acid sequence: CASSLAPGGSGANVLTF. The chain couples TRBV7-6 to TRBJ2-6; 7 bases agree with TRBD2. Germline V gene sequence: CDR1 SGHVS, CDR2 FNYEAQ. J gave up 1 base and V 0 bases, and 3 bases lay outside the gene matches. The CDR3 length is 17 residues.

This clone has a single count. The J gene is TRBJ1-2, the V gene TRBV19; 10 bases are a match to TRBD1. The germline CDR1 and CDR2 sequences are LNHDA and SQIVND (reference sequence). The CDR3 totals 16 residues. V gave up 5 bases and J gave up 6 bases; unmatched junction bases: 12. CDR3 coding DNA: TGTGCCAGTAGTCAGTTACTAGGGACAGGGGAACATGGCTACACCTTC. This encodes CASSQLLGTGEHGYTF.

The genes are TRBV25-1 and TRBJ1-1; a weak D match, TRBD1 (6 bases). The CDR3 contains 13 residues. Deletions cut 3 bases from V and 5 bases from J, with 10 bases between. Germline lookup yields CDR1 MGHDK and CDR2 SYGVNS. This CDR3 reads CASSEDSWTEAFF. Here the CDR3 DNA reads TGTGCCAGCAGTGAGGACAGTTGGACTGAAGCTTTCTTT.